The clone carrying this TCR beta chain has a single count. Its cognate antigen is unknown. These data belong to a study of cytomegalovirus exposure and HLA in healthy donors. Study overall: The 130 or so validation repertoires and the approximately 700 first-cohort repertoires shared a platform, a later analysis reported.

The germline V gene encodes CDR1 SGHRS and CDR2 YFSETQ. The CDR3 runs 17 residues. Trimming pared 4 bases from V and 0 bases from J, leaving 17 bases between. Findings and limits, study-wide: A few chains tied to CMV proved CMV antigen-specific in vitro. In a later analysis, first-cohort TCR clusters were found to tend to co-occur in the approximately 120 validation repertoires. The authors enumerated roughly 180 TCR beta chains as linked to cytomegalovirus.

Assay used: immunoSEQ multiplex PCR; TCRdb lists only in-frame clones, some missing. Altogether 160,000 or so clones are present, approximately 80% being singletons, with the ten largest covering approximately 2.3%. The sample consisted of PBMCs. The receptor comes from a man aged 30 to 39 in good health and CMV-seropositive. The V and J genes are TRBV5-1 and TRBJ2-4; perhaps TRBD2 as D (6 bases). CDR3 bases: TGCGCCAGCAGCCTCCGACCGACGGGACTAGCCAAAAACATTCAGTACTTC. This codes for CASSLRPTGLAKNIQYF. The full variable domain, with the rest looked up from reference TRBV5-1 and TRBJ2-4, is KAGVTQTPRYLIKTRGQQVTLSCSPISGHRSVSWYQQTPGQGLQFLFEYFSETQRNKGNFPGRFSGRQFSNSRSEMNVSTLELGDSALYLCASSLRPTGLAKNIQYFGAGTRLSVL.